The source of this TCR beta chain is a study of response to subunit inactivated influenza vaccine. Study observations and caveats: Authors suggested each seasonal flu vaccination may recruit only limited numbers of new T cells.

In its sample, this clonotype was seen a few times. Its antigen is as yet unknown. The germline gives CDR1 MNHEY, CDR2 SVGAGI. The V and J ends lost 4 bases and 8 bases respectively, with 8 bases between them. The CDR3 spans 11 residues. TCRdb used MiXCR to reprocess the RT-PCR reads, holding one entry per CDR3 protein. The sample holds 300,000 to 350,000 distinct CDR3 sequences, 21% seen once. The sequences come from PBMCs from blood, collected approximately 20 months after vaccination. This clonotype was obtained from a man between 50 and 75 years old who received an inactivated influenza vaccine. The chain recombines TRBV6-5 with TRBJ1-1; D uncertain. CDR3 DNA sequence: TGTGCCAGCAGTTCCGAGGCCGAAGCTTTCTTT. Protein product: CASSSEAEAFF.